This T cell receptor beta chain was found in a study of T cells after yellow fever vaccination. One entry per CDR3 protein, called by TCRdb with MiXCR from the 5' RACE reads. The sample holds approximately 350,000 distinct CDR3 sequences, approximately 10% seen once. The CDR3 runs 16 residues. V gave up 3 bases and J gave up 0 bases, with 11 bases separating them. Germline CDR1 reads KGHSH; CDR2 reads LQKENI. Notes on the study in general: Boosting was followed by the reappearance of most primary-vaccination clones (just under 98% CD4, around 86% CD8). Highly abundant clonotypes carried over from the bulk population could end up in FACS-sorted repertoires as contaminants.

This clonotype was seen a handful of times. What it binds is not known. The chain combines TRBV18 with TRBJ2-2; D call uncertain. The TCR comes from a young man who received the YFV17D yellow fever vaccine. Specimen: PBMCs, collected on the day of the first yellow fever vaccination. CDR3 region: CASSPAAYANTGELFF. Here the CDR3 DNA reads TGTGCCAGCTCACCCGCAGCTTACGCGAACACCGGGGAGCTGTTTTTT.